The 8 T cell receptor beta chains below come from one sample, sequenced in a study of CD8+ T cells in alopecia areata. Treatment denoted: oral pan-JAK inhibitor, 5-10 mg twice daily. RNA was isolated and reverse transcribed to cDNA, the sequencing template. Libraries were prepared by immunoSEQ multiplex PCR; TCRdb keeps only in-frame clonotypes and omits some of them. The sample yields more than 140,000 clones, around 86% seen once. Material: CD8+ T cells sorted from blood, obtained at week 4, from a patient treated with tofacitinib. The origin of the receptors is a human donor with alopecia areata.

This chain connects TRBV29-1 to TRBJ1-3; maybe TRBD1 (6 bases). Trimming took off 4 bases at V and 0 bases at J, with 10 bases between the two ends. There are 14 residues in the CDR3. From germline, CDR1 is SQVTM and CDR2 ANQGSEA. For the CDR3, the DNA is TGCAGCGTTGCTGCGGACAGCTCTGGAAACACCATATATTTT. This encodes CSVAADSSGNTIYF.

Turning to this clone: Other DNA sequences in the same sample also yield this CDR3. CDR3 DNA sequence: TGCGCCAGCAGCCAAGATTCCAGGGGGGGGACTGAAGCTTTCTTT. Translated: CASSQDSRGGTEAFF. The J gene is TRBJ1-1, the V gene TRBV4-1; 7 nucleotides match TRBD1. Germline values: CDR1 MGHRA, CDR2 YSYEKL. The ends lost 0 bases at V and 5 bases at J; junction bases unmatched: 6. The CDR3 totals 15 residues.

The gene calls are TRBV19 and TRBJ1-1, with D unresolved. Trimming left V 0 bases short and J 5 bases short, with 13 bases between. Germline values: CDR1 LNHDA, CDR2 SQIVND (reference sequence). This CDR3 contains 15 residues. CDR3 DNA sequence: TGTGCCAGTAGTATAGATCCCGGAGGACGAACTGAAGCTTTCTTT. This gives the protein CASSIDPGGRTEAFF.

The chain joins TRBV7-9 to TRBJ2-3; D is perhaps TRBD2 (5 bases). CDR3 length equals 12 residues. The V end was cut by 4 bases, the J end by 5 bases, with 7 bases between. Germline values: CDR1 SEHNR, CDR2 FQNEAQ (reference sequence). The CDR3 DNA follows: TGTGCCAGCAGCTCGGGGATAGATACGCAGTATTTT. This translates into CASSSGIDTQYF.

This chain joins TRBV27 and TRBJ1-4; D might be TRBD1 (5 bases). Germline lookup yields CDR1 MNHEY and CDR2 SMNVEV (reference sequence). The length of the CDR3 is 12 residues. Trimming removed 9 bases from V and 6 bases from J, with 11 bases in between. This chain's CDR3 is CARKLRDEKLFF. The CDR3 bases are TGTGCCAGAAAACTCAGGGATGAAAAACTGTTTTTT. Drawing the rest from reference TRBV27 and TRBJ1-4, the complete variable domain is EAQVTQNPRYLITVTGKKLTVTCSQNMNHEYMSWYRQDPGLGLRQIYYSMNVEVTDKGDVPEGYKVSRKEKRNFPLILESPSPNQTSLYFCARKLRDEKLFFGSGTQLSVL.

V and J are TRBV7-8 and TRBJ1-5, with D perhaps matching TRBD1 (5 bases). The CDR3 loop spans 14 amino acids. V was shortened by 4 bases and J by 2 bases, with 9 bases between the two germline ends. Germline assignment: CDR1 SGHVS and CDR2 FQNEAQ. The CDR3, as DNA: TGTGCCAGCAGCTCCAGGGAGGGCAATCAGCCCCAGCATTTT. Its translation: CASSSREGNQPQHF.

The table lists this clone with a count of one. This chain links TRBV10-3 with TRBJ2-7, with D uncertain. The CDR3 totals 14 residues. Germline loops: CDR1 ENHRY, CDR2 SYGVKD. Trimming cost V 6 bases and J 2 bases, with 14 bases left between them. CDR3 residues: CAISLGSTTYEQYF. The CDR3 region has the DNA TGTGCCATCAGCCTTGGATCAACGACCTACGAGCAGTACTTC.

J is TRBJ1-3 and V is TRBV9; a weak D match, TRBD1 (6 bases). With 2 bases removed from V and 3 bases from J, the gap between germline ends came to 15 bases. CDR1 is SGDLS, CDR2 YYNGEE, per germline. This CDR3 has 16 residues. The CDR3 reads CASSVSGRTDGNTIYF. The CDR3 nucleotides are TGTGCCAGCAGCGTGTCGGGGCGGACAGATGGAAACACCATATATTTT.